Described below is a single T cell receptor beta chain sequence and its context. Its antigen is not identified. These data originate in a study of STAT5B mutations in CD4+ large granular lymphocyte leukemia. Findings of the study overall: 8/27 top patient clones versus 2/35 control clones were TRBV06-family.

Trimming took 2 bases from V and 2 from J, leaving 8 bases between them. CDR1 is SGHKS, CDR2 YYEKEE, per germline (reference sequence). This CDR3 contains 14 residues. Data came from immunoSEQ multiplex PCR; TCRdb stores just in-frame clones and leaves some out. This sample has around 33,000 clones; about 91% occur once, and the top ten carry 0.75% to 1%. Input material: CD4+ T cells from blood buffy coats. The V and J genes are TRBV5-5 and TRBJ1-3, with D unresolved. This TCR was recovered from a human donor in good health. CDR3 protein: CASSFETPGNTIYF. In DNA, the CDR3 is TGTGCCAGCAGCTTCGAAACCCCTGGAAACACCATATATTTT.